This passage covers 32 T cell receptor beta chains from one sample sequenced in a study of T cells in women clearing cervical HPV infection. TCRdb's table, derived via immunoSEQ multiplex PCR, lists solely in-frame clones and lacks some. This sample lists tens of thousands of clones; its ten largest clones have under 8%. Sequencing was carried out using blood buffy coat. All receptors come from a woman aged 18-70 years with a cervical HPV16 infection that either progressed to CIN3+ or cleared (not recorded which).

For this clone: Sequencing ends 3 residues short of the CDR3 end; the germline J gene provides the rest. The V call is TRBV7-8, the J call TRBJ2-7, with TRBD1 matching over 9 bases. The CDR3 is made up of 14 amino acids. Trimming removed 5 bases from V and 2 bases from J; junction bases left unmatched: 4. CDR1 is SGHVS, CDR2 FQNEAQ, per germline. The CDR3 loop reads CASSPRQGAYEQYF. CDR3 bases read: TGTGCCAGCAGCCCCCGACAGGGGGCCTACGAG.

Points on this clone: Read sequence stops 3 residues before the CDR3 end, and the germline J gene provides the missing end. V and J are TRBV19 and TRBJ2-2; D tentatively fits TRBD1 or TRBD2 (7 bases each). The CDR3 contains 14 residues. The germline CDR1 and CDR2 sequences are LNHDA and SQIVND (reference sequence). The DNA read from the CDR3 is TGTGCCAGTAATTACAGGGGCGGGAGTGAAAAG. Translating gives CASNYRGGSEK. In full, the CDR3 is CASNYRGGSEKLFF.

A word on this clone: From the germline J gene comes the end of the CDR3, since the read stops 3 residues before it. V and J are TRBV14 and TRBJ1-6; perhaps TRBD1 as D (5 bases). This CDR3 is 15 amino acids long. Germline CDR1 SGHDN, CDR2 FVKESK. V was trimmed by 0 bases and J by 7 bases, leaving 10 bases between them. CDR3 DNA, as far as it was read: TGTGCCAGCAGCCAAGATGGGGCTAAAAATTCACCC. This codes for CASSQDGAKNSP. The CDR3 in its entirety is CASSQDGAKNSPLHF.

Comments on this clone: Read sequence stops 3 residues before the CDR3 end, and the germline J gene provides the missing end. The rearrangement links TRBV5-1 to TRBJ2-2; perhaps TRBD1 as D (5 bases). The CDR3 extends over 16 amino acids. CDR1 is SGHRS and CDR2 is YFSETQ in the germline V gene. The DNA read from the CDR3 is TGCGCCAGCAGCGCTTCAGGGTCCGCAACTAATGAAAAG. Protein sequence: CASSASGSATNEK. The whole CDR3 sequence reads CASSASGSATNEKLFF.

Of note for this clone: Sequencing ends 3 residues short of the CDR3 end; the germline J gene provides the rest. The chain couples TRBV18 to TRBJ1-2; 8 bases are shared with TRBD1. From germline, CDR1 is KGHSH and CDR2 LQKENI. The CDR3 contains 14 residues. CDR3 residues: CASSPRGQGYDYTF. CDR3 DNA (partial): TGTGCCAGCTCACCACGCGGACAGGGTTACGAC.

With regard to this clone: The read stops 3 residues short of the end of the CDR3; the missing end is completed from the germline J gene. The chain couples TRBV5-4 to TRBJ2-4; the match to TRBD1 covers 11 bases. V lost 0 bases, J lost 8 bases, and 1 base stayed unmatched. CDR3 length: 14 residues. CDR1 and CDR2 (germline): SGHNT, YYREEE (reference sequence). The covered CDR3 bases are TGTGCCAGCAGCTTGGAGGGACAGGGGGACATT. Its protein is CASSLEGQGDI. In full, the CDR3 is CASSLEGQGDIQYF. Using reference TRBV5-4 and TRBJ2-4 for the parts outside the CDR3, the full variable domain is ETGVTQSPTHLIKTRGQQVTLRCSSQSGHNTVSWYQQALGQGPQFIFQYYREEENGRGNFPPRFSGLQFPNYSSELNVNALELDDSALYLCASSLEGQGDIQYFGAGTRLSVL.

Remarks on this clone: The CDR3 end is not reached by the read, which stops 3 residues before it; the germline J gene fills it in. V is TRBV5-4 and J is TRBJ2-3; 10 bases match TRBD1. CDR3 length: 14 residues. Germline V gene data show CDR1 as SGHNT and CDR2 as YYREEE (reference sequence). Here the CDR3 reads CASSPTGGRETQYF. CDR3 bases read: TGTGCCAGCAGCCCGACAGGGGGCAGGGAGACG.

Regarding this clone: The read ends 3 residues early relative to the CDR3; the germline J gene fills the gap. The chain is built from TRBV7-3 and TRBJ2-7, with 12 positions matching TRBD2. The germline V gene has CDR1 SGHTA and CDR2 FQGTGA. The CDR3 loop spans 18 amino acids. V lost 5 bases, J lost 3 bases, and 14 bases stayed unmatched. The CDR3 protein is CASSLRPWTSGTIYEQYF. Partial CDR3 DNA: TGTGCCAGCAGCCTACGGCCGTGGACTAGCGGGACAATCTACGAG.

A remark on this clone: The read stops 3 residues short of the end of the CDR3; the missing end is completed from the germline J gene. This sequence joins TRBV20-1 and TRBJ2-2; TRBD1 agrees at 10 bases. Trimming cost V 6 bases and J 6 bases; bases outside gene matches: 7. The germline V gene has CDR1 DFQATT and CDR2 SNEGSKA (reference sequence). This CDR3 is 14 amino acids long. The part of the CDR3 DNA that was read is TGCAGTGCCAAGACAGGGGGCGCGGCCGGGGAG. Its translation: CSAKTGGAAGE. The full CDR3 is CSAKTGGAAGELFF.

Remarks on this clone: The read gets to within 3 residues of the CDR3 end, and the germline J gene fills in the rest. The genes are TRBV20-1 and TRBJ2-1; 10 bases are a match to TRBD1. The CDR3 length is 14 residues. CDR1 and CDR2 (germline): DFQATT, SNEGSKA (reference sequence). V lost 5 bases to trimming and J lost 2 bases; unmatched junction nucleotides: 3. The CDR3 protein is CSASGTGAYNEQFF. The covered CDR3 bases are TGCAGTGCTTCCGGGACAGGGGCCTACAATGAG.

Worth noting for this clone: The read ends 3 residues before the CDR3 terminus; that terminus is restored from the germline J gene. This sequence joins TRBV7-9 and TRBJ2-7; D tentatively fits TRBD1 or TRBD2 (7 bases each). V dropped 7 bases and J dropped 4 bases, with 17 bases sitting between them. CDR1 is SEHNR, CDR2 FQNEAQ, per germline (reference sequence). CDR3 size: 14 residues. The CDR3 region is CASTRGRGQYEQYF. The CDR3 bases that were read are TGTGCCAGCACCCGGGGGAGGGGGCAGTACGAG.

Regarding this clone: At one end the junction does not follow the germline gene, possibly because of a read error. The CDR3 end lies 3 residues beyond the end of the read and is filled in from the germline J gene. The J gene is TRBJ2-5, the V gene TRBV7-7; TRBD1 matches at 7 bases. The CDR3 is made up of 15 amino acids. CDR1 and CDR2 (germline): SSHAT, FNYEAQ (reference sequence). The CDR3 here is CASSVHRGIGETQYF. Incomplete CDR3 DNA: TGTGCTAGCAGCGTCCACAGGGGAATAGGGGAGACC.

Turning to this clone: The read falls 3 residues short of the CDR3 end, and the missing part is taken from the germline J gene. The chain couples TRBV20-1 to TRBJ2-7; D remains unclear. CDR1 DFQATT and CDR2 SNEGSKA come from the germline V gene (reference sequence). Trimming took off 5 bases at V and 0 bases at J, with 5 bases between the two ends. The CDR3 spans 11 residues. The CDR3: CSALSSYEQYF. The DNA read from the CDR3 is TGCAGTGCTCTAAGCTCCTACGAG.

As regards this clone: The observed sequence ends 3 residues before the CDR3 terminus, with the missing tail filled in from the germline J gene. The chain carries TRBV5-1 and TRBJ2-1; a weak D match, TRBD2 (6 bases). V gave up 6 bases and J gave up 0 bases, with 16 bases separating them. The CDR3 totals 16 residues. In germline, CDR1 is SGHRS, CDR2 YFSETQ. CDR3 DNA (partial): TGCGCCAGCAAGACCGGGACTGAGAGCTCCTACAATGAG. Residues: CASKTGTESSYNE. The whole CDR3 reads CASKTGTESSYNEQFF. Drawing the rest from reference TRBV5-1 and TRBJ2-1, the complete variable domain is KAGVTQTPRYLIKTRGQQVTLSCSPISGHRSVSWYQQTPGQGLQFLFEYFSETQRNKGNFPGRFSGRQFSNSRSEMNVSTLELGDSALYLCASKTGTESSYNEQFFGPGTRLTVL.

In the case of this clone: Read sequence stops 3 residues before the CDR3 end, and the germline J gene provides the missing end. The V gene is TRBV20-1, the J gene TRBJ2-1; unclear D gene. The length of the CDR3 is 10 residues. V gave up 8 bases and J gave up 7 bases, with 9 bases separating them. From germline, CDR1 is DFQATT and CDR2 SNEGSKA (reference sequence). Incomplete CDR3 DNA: TGCAGTCCGAATCAGAATGAG. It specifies CSPNQNE. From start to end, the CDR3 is CSPNQNEQFF.

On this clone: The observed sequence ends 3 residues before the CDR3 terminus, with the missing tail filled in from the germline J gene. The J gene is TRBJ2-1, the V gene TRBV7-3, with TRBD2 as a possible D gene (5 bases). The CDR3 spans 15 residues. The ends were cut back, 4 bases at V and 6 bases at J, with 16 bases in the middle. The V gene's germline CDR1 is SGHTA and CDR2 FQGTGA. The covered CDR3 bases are TGTGCCAGCAGCTCCTGGAACCGAGGGTCCAATGAG. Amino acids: CASSSWNRGSNE. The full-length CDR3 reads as CASSSWNRGSNEQFF. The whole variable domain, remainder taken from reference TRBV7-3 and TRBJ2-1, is GAGVSQTPSNKVTEKGKYVELRCDPISGHTALYWYRQSLGQGPEFLIYFQGTGAADDSGLPNDRFFAVRPEGSVSTLKIQRTERGDSAVYLCASSSWNRGSNEQFFGPGTRLTVL.

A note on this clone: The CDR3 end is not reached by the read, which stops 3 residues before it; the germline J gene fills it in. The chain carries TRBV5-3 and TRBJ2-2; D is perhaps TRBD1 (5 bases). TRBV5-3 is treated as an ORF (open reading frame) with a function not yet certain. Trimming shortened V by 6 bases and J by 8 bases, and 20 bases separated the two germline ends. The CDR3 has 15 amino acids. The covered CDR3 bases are TGTGCCAGAACTGAAGCTCAGGGCTCGGATGGGGAG. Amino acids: CARTEAQGSDGE. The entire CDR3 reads CARTEAQGSDGELFF.

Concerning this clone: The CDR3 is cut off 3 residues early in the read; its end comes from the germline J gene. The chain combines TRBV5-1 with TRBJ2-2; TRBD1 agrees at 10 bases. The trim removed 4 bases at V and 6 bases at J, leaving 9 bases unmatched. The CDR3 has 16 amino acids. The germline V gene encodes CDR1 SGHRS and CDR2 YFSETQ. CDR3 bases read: TGCGCCAGCAGCGGACGGACAGGGGGAGGGTCCGGGGAG. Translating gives CASSGRTGGGSGE. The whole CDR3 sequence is CASSGRTGGGSGELFF.

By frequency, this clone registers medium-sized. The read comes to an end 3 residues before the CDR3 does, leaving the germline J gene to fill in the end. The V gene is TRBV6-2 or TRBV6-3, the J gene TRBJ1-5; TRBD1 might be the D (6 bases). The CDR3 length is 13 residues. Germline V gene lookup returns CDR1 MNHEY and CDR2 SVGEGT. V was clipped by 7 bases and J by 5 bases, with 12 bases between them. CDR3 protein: CASTETGYQPQHF. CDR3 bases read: TGTGCCAGCACCGAAACAGGGTATCAGCCC.

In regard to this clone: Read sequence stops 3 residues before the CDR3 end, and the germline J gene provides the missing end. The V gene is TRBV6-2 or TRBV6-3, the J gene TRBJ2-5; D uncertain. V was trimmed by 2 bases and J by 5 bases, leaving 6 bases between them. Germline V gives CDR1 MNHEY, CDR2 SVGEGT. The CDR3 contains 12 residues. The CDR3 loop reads CASSYGLETQYF. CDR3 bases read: TGTGCCAGCAGTTACGGGCTTGAGACC.

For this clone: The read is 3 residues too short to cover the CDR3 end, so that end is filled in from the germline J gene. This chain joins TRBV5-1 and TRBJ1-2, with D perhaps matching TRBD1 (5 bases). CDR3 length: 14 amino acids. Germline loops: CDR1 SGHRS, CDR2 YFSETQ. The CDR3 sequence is CASSLSGGNGGYTF. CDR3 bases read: TGCGCCAGCAGCTTGTCCGGGGGAAACGGCGGC.

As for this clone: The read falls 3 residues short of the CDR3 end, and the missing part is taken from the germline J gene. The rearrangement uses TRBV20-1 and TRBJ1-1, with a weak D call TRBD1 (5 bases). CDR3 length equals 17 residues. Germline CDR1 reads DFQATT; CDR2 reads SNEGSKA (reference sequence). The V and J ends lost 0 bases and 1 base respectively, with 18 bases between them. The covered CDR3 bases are TGCAGTGCTAGAGATTCTGTCCGGGCAGGGAGGAACACTGAA. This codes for CSARDSVRAGRNTE. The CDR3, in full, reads CSARDSVRAGRNTEAFF.

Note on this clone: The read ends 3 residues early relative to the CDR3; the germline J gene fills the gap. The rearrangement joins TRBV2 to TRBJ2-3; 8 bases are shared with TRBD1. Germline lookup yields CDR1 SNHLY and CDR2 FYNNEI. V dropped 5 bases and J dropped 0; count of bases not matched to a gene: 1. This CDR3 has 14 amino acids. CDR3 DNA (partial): TGTGCCAGCAGTAGACAGGGGAGCACAGATACG. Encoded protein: CASSRQGSTDT. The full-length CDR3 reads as CASSRQGSTDTQYF.

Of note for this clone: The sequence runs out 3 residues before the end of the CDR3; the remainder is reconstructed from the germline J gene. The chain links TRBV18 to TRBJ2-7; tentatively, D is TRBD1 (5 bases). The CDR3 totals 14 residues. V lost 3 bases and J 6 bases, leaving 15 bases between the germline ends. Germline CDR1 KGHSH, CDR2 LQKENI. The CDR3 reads CASSPLKGLSEQYF. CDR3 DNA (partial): TGTGCCAGCTCACCCCTAAAGGGGTTGAGCGAG.

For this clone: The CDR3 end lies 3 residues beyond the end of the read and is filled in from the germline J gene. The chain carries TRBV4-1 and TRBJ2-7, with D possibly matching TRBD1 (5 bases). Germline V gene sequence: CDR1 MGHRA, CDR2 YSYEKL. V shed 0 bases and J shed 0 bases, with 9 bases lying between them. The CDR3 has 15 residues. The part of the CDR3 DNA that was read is TGCGCCAGCAGCCAAGATGACAGCAGCTCCTACGAG. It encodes CASSQDDSSSYE. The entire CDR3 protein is CASSQDDSSSYEQYF.

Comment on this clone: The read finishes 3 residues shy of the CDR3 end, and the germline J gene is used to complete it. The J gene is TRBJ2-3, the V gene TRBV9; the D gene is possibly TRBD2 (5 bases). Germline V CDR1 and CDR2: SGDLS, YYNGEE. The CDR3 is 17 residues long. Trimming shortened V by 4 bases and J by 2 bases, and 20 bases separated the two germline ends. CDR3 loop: CASSFKDRTLLTDTQYF. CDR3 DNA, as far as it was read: TGTGCCAGCAGCTTCAAGGACCGGACTCTTCTCACAGATACG.

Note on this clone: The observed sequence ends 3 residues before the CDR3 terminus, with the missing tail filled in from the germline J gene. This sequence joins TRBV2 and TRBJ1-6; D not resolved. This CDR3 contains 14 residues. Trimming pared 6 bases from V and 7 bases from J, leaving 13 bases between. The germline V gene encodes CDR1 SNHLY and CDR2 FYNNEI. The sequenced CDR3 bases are TGTGCCAGCAGATCAAGGGTAGGCAATTCACCC. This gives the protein CASRSRVGNSP. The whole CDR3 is CASRSRVGNSPLHF.

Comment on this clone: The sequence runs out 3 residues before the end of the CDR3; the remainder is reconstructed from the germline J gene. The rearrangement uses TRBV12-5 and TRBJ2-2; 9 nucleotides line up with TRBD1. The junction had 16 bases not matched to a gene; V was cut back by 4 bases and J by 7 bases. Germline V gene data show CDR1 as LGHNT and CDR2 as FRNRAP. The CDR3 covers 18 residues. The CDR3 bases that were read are TGTGCTAGTGGTTCCCGCTCCAGGGGACAGGGAAATCACGGGGAG. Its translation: CASGSRSRGQGNHGE. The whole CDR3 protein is CASGSRSRGQGNHGELFF.

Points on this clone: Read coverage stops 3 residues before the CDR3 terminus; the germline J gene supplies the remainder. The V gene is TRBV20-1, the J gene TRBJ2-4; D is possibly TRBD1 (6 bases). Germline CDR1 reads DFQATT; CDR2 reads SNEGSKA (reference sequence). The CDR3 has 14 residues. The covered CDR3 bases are TGCAGTGCTAGTAAGCAGGGGAATAATCAGCCT. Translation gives CSASKQGNNQP. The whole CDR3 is CSASKQGNNQPQYF.

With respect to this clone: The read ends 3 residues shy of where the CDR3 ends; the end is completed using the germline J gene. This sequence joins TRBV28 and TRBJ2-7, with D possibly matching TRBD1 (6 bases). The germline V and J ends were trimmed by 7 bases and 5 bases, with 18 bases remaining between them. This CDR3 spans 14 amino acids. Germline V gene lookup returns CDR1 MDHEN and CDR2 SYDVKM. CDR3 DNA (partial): TGTGCCAGCAATCTTATGCAGGGGTCGCACGAG. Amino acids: CASNLMQGSHE. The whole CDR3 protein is CASNLMQGSHEQYF. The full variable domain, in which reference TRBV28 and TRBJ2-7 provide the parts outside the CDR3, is DVKVTQSSRYLVKRTGEKVFLECVQDMDHENMFWYRQDPGLGLRLIYFSYDVKMKEKGDIPEGYSVSREKKERFSLILESASTNQTSMYLCASNLMQGSHEQYFGPGTRLTVT.

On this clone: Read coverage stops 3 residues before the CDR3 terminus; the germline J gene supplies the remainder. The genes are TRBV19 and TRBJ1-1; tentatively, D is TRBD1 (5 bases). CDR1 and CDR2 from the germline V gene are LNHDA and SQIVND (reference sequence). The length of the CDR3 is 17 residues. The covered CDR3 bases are TGTGCCAGTAGTGGGGGGGTTGTAGCGGGATCCTACAATGAG. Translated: CASSGGVVAGSYNE. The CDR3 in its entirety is CASSGGVVAGSYNEAFF.

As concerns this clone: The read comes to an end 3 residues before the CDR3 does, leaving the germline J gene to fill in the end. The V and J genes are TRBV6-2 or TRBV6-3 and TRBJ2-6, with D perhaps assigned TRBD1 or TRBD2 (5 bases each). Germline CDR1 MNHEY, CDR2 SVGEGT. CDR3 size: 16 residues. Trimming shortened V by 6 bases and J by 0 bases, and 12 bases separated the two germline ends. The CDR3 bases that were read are TGTGCCAGCAGGCCAGGGAGTGTCTCTGGGGCCAACGTC. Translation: CASRPGSVSGANV. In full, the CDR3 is CASRPGSVSGANVLTF.